The entry below describes one T cell receptor (beta chain). Its specificity is not known. The data are from a study of beta chain features in type 1 diabetes. General study points: Type 1 diabetes patients showed a moderate but significant shortening of TCRB CDR3s in all four CD4+ subsets. Researchers cautioned that cDNA sequencing could over-represent cells with high TCR expression.

The CDR3 extends over 15 amino acids. The germline V gene has CDR1 SGDLS and CDR2 YYNGEE. Trimming removed 1 base from V and 3 bases from J, with 10 bases in between. The single heparinised draw taken from each donor contained about 100 mL of blood on average. Expressed TCRB transcripts were sequenced because the isolated RNA had all been reverse transcribed beforehand. The repertoire was sequenced with immunoSEQ multiplex PCR; TCRdb's copy has only in-frame clones and lacks some. The sample shows hundreds of thousands of clones, about a sixth of them seen only once. This clonotype was obtained from a man aged 18 to 29 in good health. V and J are TRBV9 and TRBJ2-2; D not resolved. The sample taken for sequencing was naive CD4+ T cells from blood. CDR3 amino acids: CASSVSVSDTGELFF. CDR3 coding DNA: TGTGCCAGCAGCGTATCGGTATCGGACACCGGGGAGCTGTTTTTT.